The clone carrying this T cell receptor beta chain was seen at least ten times. Specified time point: patch test 2, 6 weeks after DPC sensitization. Treatment denoted: therapeutic diphenylcyclopropenone sensitization with weekly scalp DPC. Individual cDNA molecules each carried unique molecular identifiers attached by the library. TCRdb passed the RACE reads through MiXCR, listing each CDR3 protein once. The sample holds about 85,000 distinct CDR3 sequences, 9.5% to 13% seen once. The record originates from a study of human T cells and chemical hapten exposure. Study details: Donors were sensitized with 2% DPC on the upper inner arm. Read at 6 days, the patch tests placed 0.01% DPC on the upper back.

V lost 4 bases and J 3 bases, leaving 13 bases between the germline ends. The germline CDR1 and CDR2 sequences are SGHTA and FQGNSA. This CDR3 is 16 amino acids long. The sample was whole blood, taken in connection with sensitization to the hapten diphenylcyclopropenone (DPC). This sequence originates from a young man with alopecia areata. Some clones in this sample may be carry-over from other donors' samples. The genes are TRBV7-2 and TRBJ1-6; D gene ambiguous. The CDR3 bases are TGTGCCAGCAGCTGGTTCTTTCGGGGCTATAATTCACCCCTCCACTTT. It specifies CASSWFFRGYNSPLHF.